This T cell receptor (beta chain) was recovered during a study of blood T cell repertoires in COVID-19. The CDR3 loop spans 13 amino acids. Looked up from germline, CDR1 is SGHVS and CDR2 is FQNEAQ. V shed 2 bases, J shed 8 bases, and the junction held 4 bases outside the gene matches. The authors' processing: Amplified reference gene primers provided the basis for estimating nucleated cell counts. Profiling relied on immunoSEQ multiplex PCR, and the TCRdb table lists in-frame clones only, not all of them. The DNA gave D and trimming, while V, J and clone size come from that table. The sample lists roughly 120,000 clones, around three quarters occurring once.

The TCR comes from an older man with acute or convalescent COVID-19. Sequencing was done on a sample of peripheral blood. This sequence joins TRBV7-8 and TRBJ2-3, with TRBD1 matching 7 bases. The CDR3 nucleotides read TGTGCCAGCAGCTTACAGGGGGTAGCTACGCAGTATTTT. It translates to CASSLQGVATQYF.